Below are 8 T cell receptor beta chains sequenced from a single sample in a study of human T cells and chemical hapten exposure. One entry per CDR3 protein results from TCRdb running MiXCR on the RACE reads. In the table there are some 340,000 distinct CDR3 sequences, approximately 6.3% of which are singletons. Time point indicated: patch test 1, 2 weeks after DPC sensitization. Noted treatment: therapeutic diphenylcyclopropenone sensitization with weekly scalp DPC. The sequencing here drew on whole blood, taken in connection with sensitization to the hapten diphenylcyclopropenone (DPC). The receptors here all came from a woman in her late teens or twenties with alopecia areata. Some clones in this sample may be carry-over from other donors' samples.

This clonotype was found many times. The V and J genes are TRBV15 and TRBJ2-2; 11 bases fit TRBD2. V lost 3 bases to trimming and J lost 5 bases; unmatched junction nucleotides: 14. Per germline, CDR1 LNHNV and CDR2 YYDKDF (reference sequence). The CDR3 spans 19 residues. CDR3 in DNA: TGTGCCACCAGCAGGGACGGAGTAGCGGGGGGGCCGAGGACCGGGGAGCTGTTTTTT. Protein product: CATSRDGVAGGPRTGELFF.

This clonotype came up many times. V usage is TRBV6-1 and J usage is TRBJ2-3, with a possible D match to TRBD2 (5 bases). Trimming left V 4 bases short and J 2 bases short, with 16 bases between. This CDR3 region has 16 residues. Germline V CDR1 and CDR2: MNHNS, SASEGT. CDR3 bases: TGTGCCAGCAGTGTTTCGAGGGTTTCGCTCACAGATACGCAGTATTTT. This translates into CASSVSRVSLTDTQYF.

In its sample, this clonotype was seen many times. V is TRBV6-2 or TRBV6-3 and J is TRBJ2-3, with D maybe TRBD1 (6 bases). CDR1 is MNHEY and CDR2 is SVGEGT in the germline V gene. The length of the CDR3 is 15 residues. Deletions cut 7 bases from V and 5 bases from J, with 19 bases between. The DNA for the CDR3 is TGTGCCAGCACCCCCCAAGAGGGGGAAAGAGATACGCAGTATTTT. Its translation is CASTPQEGERDTQYF.

CDR3 bases: TGTGCCAGCAGCTTAGCTACTAGCGGGGCGACAGATACGCAGTATTTT. Its translation: CASSLATSGATDTQYF. The genes are TRBV13 and TRBJ2-3; 10 nucleotides agree with TRBD2. Germline lookup yields CDR1 PRHDT and CDR2 FYEKMQ (reference sequence). V shed 1 base, J shed 3 bases, and the junction held 4 bases outside the gene matches. This CDR3 is built from 16 residues.

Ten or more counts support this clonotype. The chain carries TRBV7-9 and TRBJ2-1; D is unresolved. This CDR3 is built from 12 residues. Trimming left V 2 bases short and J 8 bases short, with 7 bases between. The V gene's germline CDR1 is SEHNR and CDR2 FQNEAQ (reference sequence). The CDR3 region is CASSLMGDEQFF. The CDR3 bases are TGTGCCAGCAGCTTAATGGGCGATGAGCAGTTCTTC. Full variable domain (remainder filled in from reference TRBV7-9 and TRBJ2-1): DTGVSQNPRHKITKRGQNVTFRCDPISEHNRLYWYRQTLGQGPEFLTYFQNEAQLEKSRLLSDRFSAERPKGSFSTLEIQRTEQGDSAMYLCASSLMGDEQFFGPGTRLTVL.

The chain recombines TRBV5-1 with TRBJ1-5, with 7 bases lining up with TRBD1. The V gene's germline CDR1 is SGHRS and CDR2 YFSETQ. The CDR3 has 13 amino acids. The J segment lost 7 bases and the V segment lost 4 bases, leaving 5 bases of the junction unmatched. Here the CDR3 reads CASSPQGGQPQHF. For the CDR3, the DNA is TGCGCCAGCAGCCCCCAGGGGGGACAGCCCCAGCATTTT.

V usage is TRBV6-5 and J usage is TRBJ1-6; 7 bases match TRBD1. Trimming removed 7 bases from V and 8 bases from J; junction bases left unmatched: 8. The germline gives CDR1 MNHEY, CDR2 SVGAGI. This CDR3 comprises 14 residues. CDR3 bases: TGTGCCAGCACTCAACAGGGGTCGGATTCACCCCTCCACTTT. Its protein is CASTQQGSDSPLHF.

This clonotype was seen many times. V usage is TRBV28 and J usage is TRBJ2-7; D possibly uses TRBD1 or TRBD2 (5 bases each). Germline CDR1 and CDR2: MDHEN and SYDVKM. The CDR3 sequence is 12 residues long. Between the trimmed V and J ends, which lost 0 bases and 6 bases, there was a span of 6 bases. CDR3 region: CASSLWRGEQYF. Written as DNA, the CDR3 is TGTGCCAGCAGTTTATGGAGGGGCGAGCAGTACTTC.